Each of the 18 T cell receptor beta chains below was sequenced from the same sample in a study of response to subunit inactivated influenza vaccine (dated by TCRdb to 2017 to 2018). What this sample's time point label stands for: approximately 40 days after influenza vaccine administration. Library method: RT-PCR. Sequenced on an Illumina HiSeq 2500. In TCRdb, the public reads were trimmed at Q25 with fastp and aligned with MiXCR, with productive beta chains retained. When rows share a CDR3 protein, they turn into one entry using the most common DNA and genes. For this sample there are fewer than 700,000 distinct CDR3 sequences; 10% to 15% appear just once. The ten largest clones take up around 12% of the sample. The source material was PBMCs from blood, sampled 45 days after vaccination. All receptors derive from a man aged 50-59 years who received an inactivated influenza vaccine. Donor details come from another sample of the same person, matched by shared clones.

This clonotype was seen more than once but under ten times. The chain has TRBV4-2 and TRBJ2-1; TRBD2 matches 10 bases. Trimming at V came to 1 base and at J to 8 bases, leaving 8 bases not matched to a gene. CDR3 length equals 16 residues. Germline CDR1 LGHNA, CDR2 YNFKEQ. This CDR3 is CASSQGSSGRPYEQFF. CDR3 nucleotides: TGTGCCAGCAGCCAAGGGAGTAGCGGGAGGCCCTATGAGCAGTTCTTC.

The CDR3 nucleotides read TGCGCCAGCAGCTTGCGGCTAGCGGGGACGGAGACCCAGTACTTC. It codes for CASSLRLAGTETQYF. J is TRBJ2-5 and V is TRBV5-1, with 9 bases fitting TRBD2. The trim removed 1 base at V and 5 bases at J, leaving 6 bases unmatched. The CDR3 has 15 residues. Germline assignment: CDR1 SGHRS and CDR2 YFSETQ.

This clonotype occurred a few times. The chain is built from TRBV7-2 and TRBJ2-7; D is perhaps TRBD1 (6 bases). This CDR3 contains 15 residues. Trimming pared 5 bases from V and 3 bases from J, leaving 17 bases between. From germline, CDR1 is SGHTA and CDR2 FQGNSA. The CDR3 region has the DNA TGTGCCAGCAGCATCTCAGGGGCTAGCTACTACGAGCAGTACTTC. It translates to CASSISGASYYEQYF.

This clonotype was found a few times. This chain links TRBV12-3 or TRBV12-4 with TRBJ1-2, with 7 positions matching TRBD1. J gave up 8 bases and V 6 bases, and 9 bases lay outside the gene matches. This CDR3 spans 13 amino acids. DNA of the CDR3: TGTGCCAGCAGCATGCTCGGGACAGCGGGCTACACCTTC. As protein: CASSMLGTAGYTF.

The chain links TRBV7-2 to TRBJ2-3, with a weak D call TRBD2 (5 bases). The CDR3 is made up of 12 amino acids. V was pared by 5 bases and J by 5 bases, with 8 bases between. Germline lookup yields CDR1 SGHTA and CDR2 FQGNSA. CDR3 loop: CASSVTRDTQYF. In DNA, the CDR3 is TGTGCCAGCAGCGTCACTAGAGATACGCAGTATTTT.

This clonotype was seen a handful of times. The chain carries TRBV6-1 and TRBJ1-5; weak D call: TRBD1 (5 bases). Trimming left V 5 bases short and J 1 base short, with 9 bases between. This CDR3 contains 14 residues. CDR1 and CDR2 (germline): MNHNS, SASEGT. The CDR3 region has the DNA TGTGCCAGCAGTCAAAGGGACAGCAATCAGCCCCAGCATTTT. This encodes CASSQRDSNQPQHF.

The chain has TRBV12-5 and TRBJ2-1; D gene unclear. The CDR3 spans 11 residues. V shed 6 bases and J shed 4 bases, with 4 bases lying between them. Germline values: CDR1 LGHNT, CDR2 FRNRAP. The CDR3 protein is CASGRYNEQFF. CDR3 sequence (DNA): TGTGCTAGTGGCAGGTACAATGAGCAGTTCTTC.

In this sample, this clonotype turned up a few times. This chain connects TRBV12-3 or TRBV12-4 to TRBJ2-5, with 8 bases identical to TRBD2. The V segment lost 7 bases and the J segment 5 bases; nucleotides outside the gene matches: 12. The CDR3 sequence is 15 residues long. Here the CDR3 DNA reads TGTGCCAGCACCGCAAAGTTCGGCGGGAGGGAGACCCAGTACTTC. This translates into CASTAKFGGRETQYF.

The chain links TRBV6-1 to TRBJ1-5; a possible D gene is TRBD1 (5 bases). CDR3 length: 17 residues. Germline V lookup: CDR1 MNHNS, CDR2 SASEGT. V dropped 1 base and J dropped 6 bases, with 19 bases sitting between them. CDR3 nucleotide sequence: TGTGCCAGCAGTGAAGTCCCGACGGGGGGAGGGAGTCAGCCCCAGCATTTT. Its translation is CASSEVPTGGGSQPQHF.

CDR3 in amino acids: CAMGLGGVDTQYF. Written as DNA, the CDR3 is TGTGCCATGGGCCTGGGAGGGGTAGATACGCAGTATTTT. The chain joins TRBV5-3 to TRBJ2-3; 7 bases fit TRBD2. TRBV5-3 is given ORF status, its function remaining uncertain. V shed 9 bases, J shed 5 bases, and the junction held 9 bases outside the gene matches. The CDR3 runs 13 residues.

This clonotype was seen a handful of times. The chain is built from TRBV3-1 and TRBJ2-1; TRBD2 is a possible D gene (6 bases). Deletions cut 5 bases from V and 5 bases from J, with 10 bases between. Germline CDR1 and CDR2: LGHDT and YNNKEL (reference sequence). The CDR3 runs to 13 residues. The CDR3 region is CASSGTLHNEQFF. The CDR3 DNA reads TGTGCCAGCAGCGGGACTCTCCACAATGAGCAGTTCTTC.

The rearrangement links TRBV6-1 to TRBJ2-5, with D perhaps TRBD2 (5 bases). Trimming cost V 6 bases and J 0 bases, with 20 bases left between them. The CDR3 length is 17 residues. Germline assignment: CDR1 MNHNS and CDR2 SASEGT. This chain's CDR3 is CASSSPPQRRYQETQYF. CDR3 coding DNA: TGTGCCAGCAGCTCCCCCCCTCAGCGGAGGTACCAAGAGACCCAGTACTTC.

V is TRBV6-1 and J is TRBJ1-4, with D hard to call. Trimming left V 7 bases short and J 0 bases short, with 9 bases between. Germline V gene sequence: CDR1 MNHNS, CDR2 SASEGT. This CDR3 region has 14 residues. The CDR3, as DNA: TGTGCCAGCACCCGGGCGACAACTAATGAAAAACTGTTTTTT. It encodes CASTRATTNEKLFF.

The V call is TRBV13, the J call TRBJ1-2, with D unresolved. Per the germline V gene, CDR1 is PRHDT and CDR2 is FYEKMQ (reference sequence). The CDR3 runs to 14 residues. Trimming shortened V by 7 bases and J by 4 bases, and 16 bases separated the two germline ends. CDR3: CASIPAGRTYGYTF. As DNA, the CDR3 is TGTGCCAGCATCCCAGCAGGACGGACCTATGGCTACACCTTC.

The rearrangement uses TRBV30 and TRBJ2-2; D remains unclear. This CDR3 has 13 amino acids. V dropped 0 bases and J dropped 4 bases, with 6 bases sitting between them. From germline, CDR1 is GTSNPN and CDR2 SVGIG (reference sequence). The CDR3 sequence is CAWSVQSTGELFF. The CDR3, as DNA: TGTGCCTGGAGTGTACAGTCCACCGGGGAGCTGTTTTTT.

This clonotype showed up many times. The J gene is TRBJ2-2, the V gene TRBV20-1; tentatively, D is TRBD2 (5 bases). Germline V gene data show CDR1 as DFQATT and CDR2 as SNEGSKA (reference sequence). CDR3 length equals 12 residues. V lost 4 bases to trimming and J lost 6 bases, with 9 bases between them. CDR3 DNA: TGCAGTGCTATTCGGGGTGCCGGGGAGCTGTTTTTT. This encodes CSAIRGAGELFF.

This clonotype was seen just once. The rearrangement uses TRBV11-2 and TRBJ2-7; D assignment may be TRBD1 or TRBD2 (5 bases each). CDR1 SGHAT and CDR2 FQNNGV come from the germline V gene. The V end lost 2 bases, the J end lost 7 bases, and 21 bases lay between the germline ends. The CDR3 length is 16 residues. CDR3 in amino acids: CASSLFPGPPTGEQYF. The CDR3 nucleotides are TGTGCCAGCAGCTTATTCCCGGGACCCCCTACGGGGGAGCAGTACTTC.

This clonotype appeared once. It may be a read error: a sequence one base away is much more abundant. CDR3 sequence: CASSLITTGKGYNEQFF. The CDR3 DNA is TGTGCCAGCAGCTTGATTACGACAGGGAAGGGGTACAATGAGCAGTTCTTC. The V and J genes are TRBV5-5 and TRBJ2-1; 7 bases align to TRBD1. With V trimmed by 1 base and J by 4 bases, 11 bases remained unmatched. Germline CDR1 reads SGHKS; CDR2 reads YYEKEE (reference sequence). The CDR3 contains 17 residues.